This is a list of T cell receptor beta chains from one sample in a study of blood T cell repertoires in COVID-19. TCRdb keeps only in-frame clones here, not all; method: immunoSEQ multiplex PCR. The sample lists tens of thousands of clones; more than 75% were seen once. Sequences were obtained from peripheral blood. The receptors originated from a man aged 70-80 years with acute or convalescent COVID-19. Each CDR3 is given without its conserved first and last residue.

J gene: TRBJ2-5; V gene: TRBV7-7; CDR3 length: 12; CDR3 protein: ASSVGTGMETQY
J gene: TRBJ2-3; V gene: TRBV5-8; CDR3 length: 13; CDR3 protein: ASSSGQALSDTQY
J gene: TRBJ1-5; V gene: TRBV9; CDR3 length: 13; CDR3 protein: ASTAGDDSNQPQH
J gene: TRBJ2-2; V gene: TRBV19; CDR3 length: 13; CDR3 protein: ASSIAGGFTGELF
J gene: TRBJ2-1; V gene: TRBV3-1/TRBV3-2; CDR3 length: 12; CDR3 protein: ASSQDREAGEQF
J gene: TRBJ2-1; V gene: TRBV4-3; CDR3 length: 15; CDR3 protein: ASSLQYGSLTYNEQF
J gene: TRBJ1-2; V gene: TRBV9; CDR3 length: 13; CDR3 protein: ASSASGQGNYGYT
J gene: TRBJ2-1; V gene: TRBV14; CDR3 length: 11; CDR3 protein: ASSRDRGDEQF
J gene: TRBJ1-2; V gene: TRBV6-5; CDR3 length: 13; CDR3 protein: ASSYFGGTGDGYT
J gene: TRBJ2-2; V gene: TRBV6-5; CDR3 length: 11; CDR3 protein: ASTKDITGELF
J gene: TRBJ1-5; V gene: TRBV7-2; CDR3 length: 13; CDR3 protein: ASSLARQGGLPQH
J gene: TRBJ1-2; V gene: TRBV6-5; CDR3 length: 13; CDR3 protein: ASRSWGDSPYGYT
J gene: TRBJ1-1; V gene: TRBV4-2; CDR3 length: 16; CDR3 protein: ASSGSLTGGGQHTEAF
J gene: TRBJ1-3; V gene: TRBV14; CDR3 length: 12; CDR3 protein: ASSSRGPGNTIY
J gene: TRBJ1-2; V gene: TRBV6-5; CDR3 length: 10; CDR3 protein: ASSYYGVGYT
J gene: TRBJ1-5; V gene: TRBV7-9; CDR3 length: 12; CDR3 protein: ASSYDSLNQPQH
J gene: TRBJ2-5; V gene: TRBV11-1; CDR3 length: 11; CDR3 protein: ASSLSGERTQY
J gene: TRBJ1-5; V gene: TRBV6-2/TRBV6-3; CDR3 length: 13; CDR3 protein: ASSYSRTGSAPQH
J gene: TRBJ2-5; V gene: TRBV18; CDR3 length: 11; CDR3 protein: ASSPDTQETQY
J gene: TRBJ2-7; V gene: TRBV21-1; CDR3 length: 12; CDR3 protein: ASSSYRRSYEQY
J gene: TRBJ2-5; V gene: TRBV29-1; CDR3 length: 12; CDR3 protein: SVGDRGSYETQY
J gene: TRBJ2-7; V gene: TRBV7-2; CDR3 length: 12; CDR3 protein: ASSRPGLAYEQY
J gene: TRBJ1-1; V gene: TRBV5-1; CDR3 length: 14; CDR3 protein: ASSRGRQGANTEAF
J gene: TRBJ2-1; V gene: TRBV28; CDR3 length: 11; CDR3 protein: ASTGVSYNEQF
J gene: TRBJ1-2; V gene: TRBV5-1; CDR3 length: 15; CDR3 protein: ASSSDGTGGVGGGYT
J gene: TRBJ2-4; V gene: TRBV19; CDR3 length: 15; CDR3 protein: ASSIHSPQADKNIQY
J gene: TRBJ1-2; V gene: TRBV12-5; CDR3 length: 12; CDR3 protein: ASGLTQPLYGYT
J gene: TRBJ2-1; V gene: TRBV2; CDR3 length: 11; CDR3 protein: ASGGDRDNEQF
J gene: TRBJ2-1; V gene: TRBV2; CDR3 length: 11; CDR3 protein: ASSLQTGNEQF
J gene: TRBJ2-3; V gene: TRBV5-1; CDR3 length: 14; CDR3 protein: ASSVRGAGGSDTQY
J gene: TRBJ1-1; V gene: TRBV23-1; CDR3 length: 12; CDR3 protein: ASSQSWRHTEAF
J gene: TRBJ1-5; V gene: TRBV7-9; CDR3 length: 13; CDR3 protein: ASSLMTGSNQPQH
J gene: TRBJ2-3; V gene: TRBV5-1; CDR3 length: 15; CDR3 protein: ASSKNFLGGAQDTQY
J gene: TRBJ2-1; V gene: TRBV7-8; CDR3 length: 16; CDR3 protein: ASSLGAAGGQRGNEQF
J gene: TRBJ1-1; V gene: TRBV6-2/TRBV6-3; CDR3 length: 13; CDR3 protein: ASSQRTTPNTEAF
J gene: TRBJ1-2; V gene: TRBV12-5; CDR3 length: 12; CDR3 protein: ASGLGQGMSGYT
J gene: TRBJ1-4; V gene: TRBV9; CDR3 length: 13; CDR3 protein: ASSAGTGSNEKLF
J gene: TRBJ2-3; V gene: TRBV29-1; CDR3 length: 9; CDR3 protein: SGSPADTQY
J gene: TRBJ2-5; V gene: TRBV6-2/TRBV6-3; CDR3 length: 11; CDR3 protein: ASSRLAPGTQY